The present T cell receptor beta chain was sequenced within a study of blood T cells in healthy people across ages. Study-level findings and limits: Unsorted PBMCs prevented conclusive naive versus antigen-experienced comparison.

Looked up from germline, CDR1 is SEHNR and CDR2 is FQNEAQ (reference sequence). The CDR3 is 15 amino acids. The J segment lost 3 bases and the V segment lost 5 bases, leaving 6 bases of the junction unmatched. Primers used in a second PCR of about 6 to 11 cycles were a sample-barcoded 5' primer and a J-beta primer mix. Via MiXCR, TCRdb re-called the 5' RACE reads, giving one row per CDR3 protein. The sample lists around 1.5 million distinct CDR3 sequences; approximately 32% were seen once. The sample holds a few counts of this clonotype. What it binds is unknown. The source material was blood. The J gene is TRBJ1-2, the V gene TRBV7-9; 10 bases fit TRBD1. The sequence derives from a woman aged 30 to 39 in good health. Written as DNA, the CDR3 is TGTGCCAGCAGCCCATCGGACAGGGGGGACTATGGCTACACCTTC. Its protein product is CASSPSDRGDYGYTF.